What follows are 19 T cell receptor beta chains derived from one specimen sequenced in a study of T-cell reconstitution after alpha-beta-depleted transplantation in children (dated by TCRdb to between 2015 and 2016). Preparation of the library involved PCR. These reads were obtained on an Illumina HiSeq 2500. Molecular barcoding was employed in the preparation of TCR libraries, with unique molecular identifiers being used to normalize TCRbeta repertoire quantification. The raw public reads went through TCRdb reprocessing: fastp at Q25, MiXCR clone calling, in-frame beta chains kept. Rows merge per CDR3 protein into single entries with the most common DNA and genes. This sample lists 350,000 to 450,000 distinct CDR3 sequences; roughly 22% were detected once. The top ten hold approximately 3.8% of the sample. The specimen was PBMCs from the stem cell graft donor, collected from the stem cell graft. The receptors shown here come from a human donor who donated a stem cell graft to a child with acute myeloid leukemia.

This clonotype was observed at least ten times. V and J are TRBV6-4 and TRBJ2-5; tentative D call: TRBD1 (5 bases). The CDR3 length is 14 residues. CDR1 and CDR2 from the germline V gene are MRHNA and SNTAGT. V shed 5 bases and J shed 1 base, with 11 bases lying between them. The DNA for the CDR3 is TGTGCCAGCAGTCCGAATACAGGCCAAGAGACCCAGTACTTC. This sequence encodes CASSPNTGQETQYF.

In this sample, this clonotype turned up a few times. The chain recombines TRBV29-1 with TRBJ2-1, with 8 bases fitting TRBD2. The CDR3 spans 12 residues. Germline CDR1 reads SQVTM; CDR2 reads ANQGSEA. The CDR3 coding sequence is TGCTGCGGGGGGTCGGGATGGAATGAGCAGTTCTTC. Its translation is CCGGSGWNEQFF.

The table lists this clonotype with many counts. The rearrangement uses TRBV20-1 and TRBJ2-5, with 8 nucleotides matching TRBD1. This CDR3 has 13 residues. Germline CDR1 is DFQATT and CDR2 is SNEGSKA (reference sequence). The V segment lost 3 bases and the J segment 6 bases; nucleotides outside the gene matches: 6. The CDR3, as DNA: TGCAGTGCTAGCCCGGACAGGGTAAAGACCCAGTACTTC. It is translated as CSASPDRVKTQYF.

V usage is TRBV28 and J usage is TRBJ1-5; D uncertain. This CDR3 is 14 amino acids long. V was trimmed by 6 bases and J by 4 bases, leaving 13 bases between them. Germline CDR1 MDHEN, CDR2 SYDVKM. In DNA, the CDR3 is TGTGCCAGCAGCTTAGGGTCCTTGAATCAGCCCCAGCATTTT. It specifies CASSLGSLNQPQHF.

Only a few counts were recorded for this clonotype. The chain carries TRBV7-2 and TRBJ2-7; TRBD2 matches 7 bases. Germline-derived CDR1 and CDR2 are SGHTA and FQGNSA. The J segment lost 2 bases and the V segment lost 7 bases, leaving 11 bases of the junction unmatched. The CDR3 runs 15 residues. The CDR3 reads CASKLMREPPYEQYF. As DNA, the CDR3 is TGTGCCAGCAAATTGATGCGGGAGCCTCCCTACGAGCAGTACTTC.

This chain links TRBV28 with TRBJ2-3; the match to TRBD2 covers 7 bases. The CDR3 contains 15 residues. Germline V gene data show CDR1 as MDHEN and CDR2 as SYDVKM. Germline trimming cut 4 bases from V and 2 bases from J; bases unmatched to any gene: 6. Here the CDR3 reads CASSWAGVDTDTQYF. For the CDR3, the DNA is TGTGCCAGCAGTTGGGCGGGAGTCGACACAGATACGCAGTATTTT.

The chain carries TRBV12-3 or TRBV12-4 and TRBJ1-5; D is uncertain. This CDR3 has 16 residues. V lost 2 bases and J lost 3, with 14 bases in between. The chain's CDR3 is CASSLSGFGVNQPQHF. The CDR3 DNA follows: TGTGCCAGCAGTTTATCGGGGTTCGGGGTCAATCAGCCCCAGCATTTT.

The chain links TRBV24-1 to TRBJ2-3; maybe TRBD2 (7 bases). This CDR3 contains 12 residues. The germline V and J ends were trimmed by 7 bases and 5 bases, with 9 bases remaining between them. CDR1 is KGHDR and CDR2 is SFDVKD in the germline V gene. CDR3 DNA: TGTGCCACCAGGGGAGGGGGAGATACGCAGTATTTT. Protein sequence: CATRGGGDTQYF.

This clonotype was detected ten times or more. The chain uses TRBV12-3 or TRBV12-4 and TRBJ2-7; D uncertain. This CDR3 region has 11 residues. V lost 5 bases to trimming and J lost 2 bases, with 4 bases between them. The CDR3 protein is CASSTAYEQYF. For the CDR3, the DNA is TGTGCCAGCAGTACAGCCTACGAGCAGTACTTC.

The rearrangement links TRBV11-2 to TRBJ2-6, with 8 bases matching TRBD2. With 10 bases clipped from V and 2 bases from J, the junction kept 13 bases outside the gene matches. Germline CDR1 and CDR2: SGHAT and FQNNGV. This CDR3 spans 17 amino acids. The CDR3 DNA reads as TGTGCCACCCAAAGGAGCGGGAGAAGAACTGGGGCCAACGTCCTGACTTTC. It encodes CATQRSGRRTGANVLTF.

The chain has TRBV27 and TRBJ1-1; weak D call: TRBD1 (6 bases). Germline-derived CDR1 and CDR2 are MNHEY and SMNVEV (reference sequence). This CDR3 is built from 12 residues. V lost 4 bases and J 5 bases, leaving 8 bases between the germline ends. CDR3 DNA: TGTGCCAGCAGTTCAGGACAGACTGAAGCTTTCTTT. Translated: CASSSGQTEAFF.

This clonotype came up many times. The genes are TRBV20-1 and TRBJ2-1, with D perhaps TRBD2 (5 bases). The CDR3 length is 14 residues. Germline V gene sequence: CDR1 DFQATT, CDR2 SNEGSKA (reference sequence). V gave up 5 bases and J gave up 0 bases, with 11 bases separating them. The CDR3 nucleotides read TGCAGTGCTTGGACTCAAAGCTCCTACAATGAGCAGTTCTTC. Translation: CSAWTQSSYNEQFF.

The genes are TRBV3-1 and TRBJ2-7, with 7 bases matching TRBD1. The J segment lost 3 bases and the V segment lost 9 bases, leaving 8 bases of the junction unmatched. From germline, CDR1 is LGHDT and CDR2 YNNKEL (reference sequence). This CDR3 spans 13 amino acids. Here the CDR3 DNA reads TGTGCCAGTAAAAGACAGGGCCGCTACGAGCAGTACTTC. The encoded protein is CASKRQGRYEQYF.

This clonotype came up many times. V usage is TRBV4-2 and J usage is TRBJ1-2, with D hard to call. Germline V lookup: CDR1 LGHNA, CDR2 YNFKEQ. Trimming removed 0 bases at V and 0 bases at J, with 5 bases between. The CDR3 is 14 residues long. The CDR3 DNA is TGTGCCAGCAGCCAAGATCAGACTAACTATGGCTACACCTTC. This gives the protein CASSQDQTNYGYTF.

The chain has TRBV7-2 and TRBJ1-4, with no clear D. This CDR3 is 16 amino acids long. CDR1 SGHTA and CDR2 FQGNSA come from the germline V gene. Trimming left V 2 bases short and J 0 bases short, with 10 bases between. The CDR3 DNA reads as TGTGCCAGCAGCTTACTGCCACCTGCAACTAATGAAAAACTGTTTTTT. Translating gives CASSLLPPATNEKLFF.

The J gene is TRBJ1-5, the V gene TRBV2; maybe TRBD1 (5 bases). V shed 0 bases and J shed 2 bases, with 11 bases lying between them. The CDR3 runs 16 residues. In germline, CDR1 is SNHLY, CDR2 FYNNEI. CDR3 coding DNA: TGTGCCAGCAGTGAAGCGGCAGGGCGTGGCAATCAGCCCCAGCATTTT. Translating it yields CASSEAAGRGNQPQHF.

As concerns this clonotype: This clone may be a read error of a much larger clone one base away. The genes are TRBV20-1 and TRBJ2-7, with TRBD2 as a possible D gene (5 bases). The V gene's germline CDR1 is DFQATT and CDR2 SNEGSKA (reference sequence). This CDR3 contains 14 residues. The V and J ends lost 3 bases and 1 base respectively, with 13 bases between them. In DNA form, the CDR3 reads TGCAGTGCTAGCTCGGGATCGTCATCCTACGAGCAGTACTTC. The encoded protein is CSASSGSSSYEQYF.

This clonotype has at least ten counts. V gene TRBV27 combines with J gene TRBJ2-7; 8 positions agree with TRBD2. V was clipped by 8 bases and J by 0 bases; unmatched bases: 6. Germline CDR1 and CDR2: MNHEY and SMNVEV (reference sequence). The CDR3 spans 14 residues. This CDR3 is CASRLAGGSYEQYF. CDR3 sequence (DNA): TGTGCCAGCCGACTGGCGGGAGGCTCCTACGAGCAGTACTTC.

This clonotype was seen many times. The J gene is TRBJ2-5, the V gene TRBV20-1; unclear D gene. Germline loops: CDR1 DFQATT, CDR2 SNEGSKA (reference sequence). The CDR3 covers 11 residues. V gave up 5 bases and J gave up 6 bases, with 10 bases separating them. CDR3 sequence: CSAYIGQTQYF. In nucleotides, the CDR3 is TGCAGTGCTTATATTGGGCAGACCCAGTACTTC.